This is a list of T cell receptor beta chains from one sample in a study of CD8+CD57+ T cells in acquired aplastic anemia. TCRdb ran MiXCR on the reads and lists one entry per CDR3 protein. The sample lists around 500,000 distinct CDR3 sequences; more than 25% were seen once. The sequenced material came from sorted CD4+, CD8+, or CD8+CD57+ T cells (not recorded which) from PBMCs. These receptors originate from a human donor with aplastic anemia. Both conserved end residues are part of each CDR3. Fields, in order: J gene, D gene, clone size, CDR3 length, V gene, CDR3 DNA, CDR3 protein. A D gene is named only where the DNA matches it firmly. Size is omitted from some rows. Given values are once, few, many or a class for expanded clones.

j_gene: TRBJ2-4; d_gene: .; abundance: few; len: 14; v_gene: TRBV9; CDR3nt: TGTGCCAGCAGCGTAGGACTAGAAAGAAACATTCAGTACTTC; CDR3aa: CASSVGLERNIQYF
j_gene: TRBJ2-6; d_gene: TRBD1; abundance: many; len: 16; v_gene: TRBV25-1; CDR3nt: TGTGCCAGCAGACCGGACAGGGGCACCGGGGCCAACGTCCTGACTTTC; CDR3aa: CASRPDRGTGANVLTF
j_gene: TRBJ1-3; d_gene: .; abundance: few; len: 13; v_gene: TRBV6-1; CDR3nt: TGTGCCAGCAGTGCCGTTTTTGAGGACACCATATATTTT; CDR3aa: CASSAVFEDTIYF
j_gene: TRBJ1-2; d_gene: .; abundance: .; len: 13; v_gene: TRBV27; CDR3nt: TGTGCCACCGGTTTGTGGGGAAACTATGGCTACACCTTC; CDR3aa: CATGLWGNYGYTF
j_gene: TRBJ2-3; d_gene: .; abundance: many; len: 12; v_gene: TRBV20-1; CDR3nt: TGCAGTGCTTCCCCAGACCCTGATACGCAGTATTTT; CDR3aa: CSASPDPDTQYF
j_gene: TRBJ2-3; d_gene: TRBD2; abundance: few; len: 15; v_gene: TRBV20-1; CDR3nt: TGCAGTGCTCCCCAAGCGGGGCGAGACACAGATACGCAGTATTTT; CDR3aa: CSAPQAGRDTDTQYF
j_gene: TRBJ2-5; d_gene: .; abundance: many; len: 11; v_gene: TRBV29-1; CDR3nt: TGCAGCGTGCAGATCGGAGAGACCCAGTACTTC; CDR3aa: CSVQIGETQYF
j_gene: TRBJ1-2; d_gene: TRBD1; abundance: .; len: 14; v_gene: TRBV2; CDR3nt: TGTGCCAGCAGTGTACCCGGGACAGGGTATGGCTACACCTTC; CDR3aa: CASSVPGTGYGYTF
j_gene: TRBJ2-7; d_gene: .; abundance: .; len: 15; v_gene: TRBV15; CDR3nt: TGTGCCACCAGCAGAGATGGGGGACGCGGAGGCGAGCAGTACTTC; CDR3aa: CATSRDGGRGGEQYF
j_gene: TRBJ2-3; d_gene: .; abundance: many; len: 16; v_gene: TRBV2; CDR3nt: TGTGCCAGCAGCTATAAGGCAGCTTATCCCACAGATACGCAGTATTTT; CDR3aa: CASSYKAAYPTDTQYF
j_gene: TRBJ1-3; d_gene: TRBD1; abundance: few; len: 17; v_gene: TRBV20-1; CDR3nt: TGCAGTGCTAGGGATGACAGGGGGCCAAGCTCTGGAAACACCATATATTTT; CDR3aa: CSARDDRGPSSGNTIYF
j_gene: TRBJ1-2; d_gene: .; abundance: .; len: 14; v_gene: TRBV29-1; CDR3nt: TGCAGCGTTGAAGATCAGTTAAGGAGCTATGGCTACACCTTC; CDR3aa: CSVEDQLRSYGYTF
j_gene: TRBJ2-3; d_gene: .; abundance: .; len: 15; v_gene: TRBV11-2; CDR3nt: TGTGCCAGCAGCTTAGTACCAAGTGCCACAGATACGCAGTATTTT; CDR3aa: CASSLVPSATDTQYF
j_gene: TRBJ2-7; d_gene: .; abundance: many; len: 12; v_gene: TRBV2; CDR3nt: TGTGCCAGCAGTGCAGGGTCCTACGAGCAGTACTTC; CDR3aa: CASSAGSYEQYF
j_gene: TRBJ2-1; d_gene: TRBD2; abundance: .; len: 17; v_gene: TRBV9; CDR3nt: TGTGCCAGCAGCGTAGACCACCTAGCGGGGGTGGTGAATGAGCAGTTCTTC; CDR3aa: CASSVDHLAGVVNEQFF
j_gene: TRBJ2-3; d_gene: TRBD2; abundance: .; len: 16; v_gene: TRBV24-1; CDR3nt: TGTGCCACCAGTGCCCCCGAGCGGGGGGGCACAGATACGCAGTATTTT; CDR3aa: CATSAPERGGTDTQYF
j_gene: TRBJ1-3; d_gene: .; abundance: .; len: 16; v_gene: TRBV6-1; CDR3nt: TGTGCCAGCAGGCCTCTCGGACAAGCCGTGGGGGACACCATATATTTT; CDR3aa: CASRPLGQAVGDTIYF
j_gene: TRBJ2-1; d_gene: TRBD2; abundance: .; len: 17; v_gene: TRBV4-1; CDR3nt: TGCGCCAGCAGCCAGACGGACTGGCGGGGGGGCGGCAATGAGCAGTTCTTC; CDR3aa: CASSQTDWRGGGNEQFF
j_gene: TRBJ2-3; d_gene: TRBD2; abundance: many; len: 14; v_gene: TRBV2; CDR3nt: TGTGCCAGCAGGGGACTAGCGGGAACAGATACGCAGTATTTT; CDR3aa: CASRGLAGTDTQYF
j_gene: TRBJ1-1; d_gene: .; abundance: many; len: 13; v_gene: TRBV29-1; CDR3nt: TGCAGCGTTGCTCGGGTTCTAAACACTGAAGCTTTCTTT; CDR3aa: CSVARVLNTEAFF
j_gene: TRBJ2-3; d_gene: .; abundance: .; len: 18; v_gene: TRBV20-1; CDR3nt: TGCAGTGCGACCGGTTTAACTAGAGGGTATACTAGCACAGATACGCAGTATTTT; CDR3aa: CSATGLTRGYTSTDTQYF
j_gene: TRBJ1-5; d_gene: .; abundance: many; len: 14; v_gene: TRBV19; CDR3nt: TGTGCCAGTTCAGGGACGGGGGGCAATCAGCCCCAGCATTTT; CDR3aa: CASSGTGGNQPQHF
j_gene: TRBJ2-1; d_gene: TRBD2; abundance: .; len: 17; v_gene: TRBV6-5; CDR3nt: TGTGCCAGCAGTTACCCCCTCGGGCTAGCGGGAGAGGGTGAGCAGTTCTTC; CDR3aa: CASSYPLGLAGEGEQFF
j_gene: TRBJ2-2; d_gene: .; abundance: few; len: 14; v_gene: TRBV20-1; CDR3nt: TGCAGTGCTAGTTTCGACATACGCACCGGGGAGCTGTTTTTT; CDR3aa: CSASFDIRTGELFF
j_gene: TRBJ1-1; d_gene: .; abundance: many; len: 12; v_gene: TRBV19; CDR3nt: TGTGCCAGTAGTATGAAGGTCTCTGAAGCTTTCTTT; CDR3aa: CASSMKVSEAFF
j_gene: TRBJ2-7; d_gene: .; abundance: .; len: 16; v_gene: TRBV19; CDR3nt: TGTGCCAGTAGCCTAATTGGTCAGGGAAGCTCCTACGAGCAGTACTTC; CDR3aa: CASSLIGQGSSYEQYF
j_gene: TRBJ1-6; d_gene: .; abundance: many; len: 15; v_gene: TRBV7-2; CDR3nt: TGTGCCAGCAGCTTAGGTCAGGGATGGGAATCACCCCTCCACTTT; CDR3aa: CASSLGQGWESPLHF
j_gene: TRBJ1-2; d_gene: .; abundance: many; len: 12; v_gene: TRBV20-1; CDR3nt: TGCAGTGCAACGCACGCGGACTATGGCTACACCTTC; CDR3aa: CSATHADYGYTF
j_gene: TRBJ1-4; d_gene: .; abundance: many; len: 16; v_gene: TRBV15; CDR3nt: TGTGCCACCAGCAGGATACAGGATTCAACTAATGAAAAACTGTTTTTT; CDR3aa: CATSRIQDSTNEKLFF
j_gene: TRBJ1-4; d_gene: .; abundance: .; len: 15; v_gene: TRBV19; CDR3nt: TGTGCCAGTAGTATTCCCGGGGCAACTAATGAAAAACTGTTTTTT; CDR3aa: CASSIPGATNEKLFF
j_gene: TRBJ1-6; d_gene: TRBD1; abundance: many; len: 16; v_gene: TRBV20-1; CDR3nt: TGCAGTGCTCGGCCGGACAGGAGCTCCTATAATTCACCCCTCCACTTT; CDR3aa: CSARPDRSSYNSPLHF
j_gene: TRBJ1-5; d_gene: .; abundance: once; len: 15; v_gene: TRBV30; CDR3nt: TGTGCCTGGAGCCCCTCCTTCGGGGGCAGTCAGCCCCAGCATTTT; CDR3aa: CAWSPSFGGSQPQHF
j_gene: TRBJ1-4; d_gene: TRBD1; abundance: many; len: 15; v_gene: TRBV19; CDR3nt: TGTGCCAGTAGTACGGAATCCCGACAGGGTGAAAAACTGTTTTTT; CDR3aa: CASSTESRQGEKLFF
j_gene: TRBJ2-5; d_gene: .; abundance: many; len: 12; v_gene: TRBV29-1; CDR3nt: TGCAGCGTTCACAGGGTTTCAGAGACCCAGTACTTC; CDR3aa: CSVHRVSETQYF
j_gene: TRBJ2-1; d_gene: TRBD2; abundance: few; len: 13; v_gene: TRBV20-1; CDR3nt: TGCAGTGCCCTCGGGGACTATTACAATGAGCAGTTCTTC; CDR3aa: CSALGDYYNEQFF
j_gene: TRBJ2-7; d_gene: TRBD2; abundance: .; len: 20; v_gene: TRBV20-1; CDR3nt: TGCAGTGCTAGAGATTCCCGACGGCTCGGACTAGCGGGAGGGGGGTACGAGCAGTACTTC; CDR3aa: CSARDSRRLGLAGGGYEQYF
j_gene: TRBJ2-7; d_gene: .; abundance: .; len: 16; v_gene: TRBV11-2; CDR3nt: TGTGCCAGCAGCTTAGATCTGCTAGTGGACTCCTACGAGCAGTACTTC; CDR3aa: CASSLDLLVDSYEQYF
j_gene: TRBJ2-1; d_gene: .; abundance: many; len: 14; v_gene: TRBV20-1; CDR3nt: TGCAGTGCTAGAGCCGCGGGACAGTACAATGAGCAGTTCTTC; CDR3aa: CSARAAGQYNEQFF
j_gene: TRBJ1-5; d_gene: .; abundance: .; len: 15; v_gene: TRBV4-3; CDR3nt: TGCGCCAGCAGCCAAGATCAGCGGACGGGTCAGCCCCAGCATTTT; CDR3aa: CASSQDQRTGQPQHF
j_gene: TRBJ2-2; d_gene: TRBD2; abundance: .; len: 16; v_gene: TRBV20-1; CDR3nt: TGCAGTGCTAGAGATGCCACTAGCGGGAACACCGGGGAGCTGTTTTTT; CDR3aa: CSARDATSGNTGELFF
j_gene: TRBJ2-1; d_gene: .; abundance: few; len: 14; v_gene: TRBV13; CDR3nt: TGTGCCAGCAGCCCCGGAGTGGGGAACAATGAGCAGTTCTTC; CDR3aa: CASSPGVGNNEQFF
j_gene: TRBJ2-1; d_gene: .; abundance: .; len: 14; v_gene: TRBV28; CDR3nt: TGTGCCAGCAGGTCAGCGGGTTCCTACAATGAGCAGTTCTTC; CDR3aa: CASRSAGSYNEQFF